This TCR beta chain appears in the sequencing data of a study of blood T cells in healthy people across ages. Then a second PCR, running roughly 7 to 11 cycles, was carried out with a sample-barcoded 5' primer and a J-beta primer mix. Every cDNA molecule carried a tag from a template-switch adaptor bearing 12 random nucleotides. All samples gave at least 2.5 million CDR3-containing paired-end reads. Via MiXCR, TCRdb re-called the 5' RACE reads, giving one row per CDR3 protein. The sample has about 1.6 million distinct CDR3 sequences, around 35% seen once. This CDR3 contains 14 residues. Germline CDR1 reads LGHDT; CDR2 reads YNNKEL (reference sequence). On this clonotype itself: Germline and junction disagree at one end, which may indicate a read error.

The clonotype originates from a woman younger than 45 in good health. Specimen: blood. The chain combines TRBV3-1 with TRBJ1-1; a possible D gene is TRBD1 (6 bases). For the CDR3, the DNA is TGTGCCGGCAGCCAAGTCCAAGGGGGCACTGAAGCTTTCTTT. This codes for CAGSQVQGGTEAFF.